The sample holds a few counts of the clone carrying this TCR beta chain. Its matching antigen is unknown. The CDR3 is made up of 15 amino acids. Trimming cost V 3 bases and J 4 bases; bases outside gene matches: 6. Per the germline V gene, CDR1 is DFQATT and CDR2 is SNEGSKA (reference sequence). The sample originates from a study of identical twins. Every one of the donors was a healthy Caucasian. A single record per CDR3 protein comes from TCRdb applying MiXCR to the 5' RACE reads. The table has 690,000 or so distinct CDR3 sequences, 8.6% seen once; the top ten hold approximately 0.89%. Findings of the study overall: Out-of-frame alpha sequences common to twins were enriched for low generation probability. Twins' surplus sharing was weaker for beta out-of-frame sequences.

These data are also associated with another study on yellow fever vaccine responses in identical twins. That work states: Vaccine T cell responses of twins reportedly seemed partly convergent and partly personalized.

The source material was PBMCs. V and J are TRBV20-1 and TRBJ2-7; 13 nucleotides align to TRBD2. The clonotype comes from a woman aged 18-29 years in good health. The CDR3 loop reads CSARVTSGGIYEQYF. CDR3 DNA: TGCAGTGCTAGGGTGACTAGCGGGGGGATATACGAGCAGTACTTC.